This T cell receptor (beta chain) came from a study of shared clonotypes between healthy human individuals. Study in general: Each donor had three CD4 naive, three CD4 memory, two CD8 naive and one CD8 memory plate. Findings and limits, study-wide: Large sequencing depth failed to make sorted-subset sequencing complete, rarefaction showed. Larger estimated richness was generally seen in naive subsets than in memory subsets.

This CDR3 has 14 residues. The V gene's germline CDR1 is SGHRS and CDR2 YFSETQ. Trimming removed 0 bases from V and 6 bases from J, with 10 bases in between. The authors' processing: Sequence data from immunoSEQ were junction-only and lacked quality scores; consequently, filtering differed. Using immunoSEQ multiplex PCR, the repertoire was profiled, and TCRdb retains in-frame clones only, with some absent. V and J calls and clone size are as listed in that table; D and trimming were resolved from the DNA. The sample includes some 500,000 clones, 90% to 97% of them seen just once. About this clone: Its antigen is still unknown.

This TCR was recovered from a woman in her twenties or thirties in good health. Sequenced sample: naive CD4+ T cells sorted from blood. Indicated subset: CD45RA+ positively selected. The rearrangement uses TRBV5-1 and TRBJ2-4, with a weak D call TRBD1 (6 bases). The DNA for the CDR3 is TGCGCCAGCAGCTTGGCACAGGGTCCAAACATTCAGTACTTC. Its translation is CASSLAQGPNIQYF.